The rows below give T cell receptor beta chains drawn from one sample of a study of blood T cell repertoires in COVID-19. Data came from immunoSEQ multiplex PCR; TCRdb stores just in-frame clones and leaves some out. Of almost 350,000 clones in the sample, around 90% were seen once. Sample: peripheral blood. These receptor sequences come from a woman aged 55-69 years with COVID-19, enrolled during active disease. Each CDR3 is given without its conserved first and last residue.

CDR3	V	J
AWSQANTEAF	TRBV30	TRBJ1-1
ASRSSTGPTEAF	TRBV25-1	TRBJ1-1
ASSFGGRSYEQY	TRBV27	TRBJ2-7
APGGAQY	TRBV12-5	TRBJ2-3
ASSLENSRNQPQH	TRBV7-9	TRBJ1-5
ASRLAGADTQY	TRBV7-9	TRBJ2-3
ASSFGLQSPLH	TRBV11-1	TRBJ1-6
ASSPFGLAGEETQY	TRBV5-1	TRBJ2-5
ASSPQVLGNTIY	TRBV7-9	TRBJ1-3
ASSAPISGYGYT	TRBV2	TRBJ1-2
AWSSGVLSQPQH	TRBV30	TRBJ1-5
ASSIWGPVTEAF	TRBV19	TRBJ1-1
ASSSGQNQPQH	TRBV12-3/TRBV12-4	TRBJ1-5
ASSFRGSEKLF	TRBV12-3/TRBV12-4	TRBJ1-4
ASRKRLALDTGELF	TRBV10-2	TRBJ2-2
ASSLILAGTGELF	TRBV7-7	TRBJ2-2
ASSGQGADYEQY	TRBV11-2	TRBJ2-7
ASSPLRQGQNYGYT	TRBV18	TRBJ1-2
ASSSSTGESHQPQH	TRBV7-9	TRBJ1-5
ASSMGRKNEKLF	TRBV19	TRBJ1-4
ASSPVGGQGGALNTEAF	TRBV7-6	TRBJ1-1
ASRAFGYQGYT	TRBV6-5	TRBJ1-2
ASSLSGGANEKLF	TRBV5-1	TRBJ1-4
ASSLKGNRGTEAF	TRBV13	TRBJ1-1
ASSPRGRGASSGELF	TRBV7-2	TRBJ2-2
ASSIKAGTGELF	TRBV19	TRBJ2-2
ASSIGTVNYGYT	TRBV19	TRBJ1-2
ASSPPGSNQPQH	TRBV7-9	TRBJ1-5
ASSPGTSGAETQY	TRBV5-4	TRBJ2-5
ATSREGGGQPQH	TRBV15	TRBJ1-5
ASTEGQNGYQPQH	TRBV6-5	TRBJ1-5
ASNDGPRFD	TRBV19	TRBJ1-3
ASSTRTDTQY	TRBV19	TRBJ2-3
ASSYSGTDEKLF	TRBV6-6	TRBJ1-4
ASRAGTENTEAF	TRBV6-4	TRBJ1-1
SVEEQTNTEAF	TRBV29-1	TRBJ1-1
ASSREGATDTQY	TRBV6-4	TRBJ2-3